The TCR beta chain under discussion was sequenced for a study of spatial heterogeneity in lung cancer. Study in general: When follow-up PBMC samples existed, they were sequenced (at a median of roughly 2 years after resection). The study consistently detected more beta-chain than alpha-chain sequences. Regarding the study as a whole: In blood, ubiquitous expanded tumor TCRs appeared more at resection than follow-up.

CDR1 is SQVTM, CDR2 ANQGSEA, per germline. The CDR3 runs 11 residues. Trimming pared 5 bases from V and 7 bases from J, leaving 11 bases between. TCRdb reprocessed the 5' RACE reads with MiXCR, giving one entry per CDR3 protein. The data show some 10,000 distinct CDR3 sequences, with about a fifth seen just once and about 48% held by the top ten. This clonotype was detected many times. The target antigen is unknown. Time point in this sample: blood at routine non-recurrence follow-up after resection. The sequenced material consisted of unsorted whole RNA from tumor, nontumor lung or frozen PBMC. This sequence originates from a male donor with early-stage non-small cell lung cancer. The chain is built from TRBV29-1 and TRBJ1-1; D is undetermined. The material was PBMCs, obtained at follow-up. CDR3 DNA sequence: TGCAGCGTTTATACCCAAGTTGAAGCTTTCTTT. This encodes CSVYTQVEAFF. The whole variable domain, filled in from reference TRBV29-1 and TRBJ1-1, reads SAVISQKPSRDICQRGTSLTIQCQVDSQVTMMFWYRQQPGQSLTLIATANQGSEATYESGFVIDKFPISRPNLTFSTLTVSNMSPEDSSIYLCSVYTQVEAFFGQGTRLTVV.